The clone carrying this T cell receptor beta chain has a single count. Its antigen is not known. One junction end disagrees with the germline gene, perhaps due to a read error. This CDR3 is 14 amino acids long. Germline V gives CDR1 SEHNR, CDR2 FQNEAQ (reference sequence). Extractions gave at least 5 micrograms of total RNA per sample. These data come from a study of blood T cells in healthy people across ages. Across the study: Using template switching, researchers captured about one barcoded beta molecule for each two T cells.

A second PCR, run for 7 to 11 cycles, used a sample-barcoded 5' primer plus a J-beta primer mix. TCRdb re-called the 5' RACE reads with MiXCR, one entry per CDR3 protein. Of roughly 1.5 million distinct CDR3 sequences in the sample, less than 45% were seen once. Whole-study results and caveats: Naive and antigen-experienced cells were not separated, limiting conclusive comparison.

The sequence came from a woman aged 18-30 years in good health. The chain is built from TRBV7-9 and TRBJ2-5; unclear D gene. The end of the DNA fits TRBJ2-7 better, so the J call may be wrong. The sequenced material came from blood. The chain's CDR3 is CAGSLSISTNEQYF. CDR3 nucleotide sequence: TGTGCCGGCAGCTTAAGCATCAGCACCAACGAGCAGTACTTC.